Listed here is a single T cell receptor (beta chain). The antigen this receptor binds is unknown. Each CD8+ T cell subset was flow-sorted in triplicate, with 300,000 or so cells per subset placed directly into RLT lysis buffer. Naive CD8+ T cells were defined stringently as CD45RO-CCR7+CD27+CD95- to exclude memory contaminants. Peripheral blood mononuclear cells were isolated from buffy coats using standard density gradient centrifugation. Naive CXCR3-negative and CXCR3-positive CD8+ T cells were flow-sorted using a FACSAria III. Total RNA was extracted from sorted cells with an RNeasy Mini Kit. The data originate from a study of CXCR3-negative and CXCR3-positive naive CD8 T cells (dated by TCRdb to about 2019). In terms of the full investigation: In total, roughly 150 million TRB reads were obtained, or roughly 1.5 +/- 0.3 million reads per library. The diversity and physicochemical repertoire analyses included ten to eleven donors pooled from two independent experiments. Naive subsets from 5 or 6 donors and memory cells from 3 donors were included in the TRBV-TRBJ cluster analysis.

Data came from a NextSeq 550. The Human TCR Profiling Kit (MiLaboratory) was used to prepare UMI-labeled 5' RACE TRB cDNA libraries. The full amount of extracted RNA was used for cDNA synthesis, and the full amount of resulting cDNA was used for PCR amplification. Libraries were prepared in parallel with an identical number of PCR cycles. In the authors' own workflow: MIGEC and MiXCR extracted about 53,000 +/- 10,000 unique UMI-labeled TRB cDNA molecules per library, requiring at least two reads per UMI. Each library averaged about 40,000 +/- 10,000 functional in-frame TRB CDR3 nucleotide clonotypes without stop codons. After downsampling to 5000 UMI-labeled TRB molecules per sample, diversity metrics, including normalized Shannon-Wiener and Chao1, were computed in VDJtools. Clonotype-size-weighted physicochemical properties of the central five CDR3 residues (interaction energy, strength, volume and Kidera factor 4) were computed in VDJtools. TCRdb reprocessed the reads and assigns one entry to each CDR3 protein sequence, leaving out DNA. These V and J calls rely on TCRdb rather than the paper's analysis. The table for this sample records roughly 120,000 distinct CDR3 sequences. The ten largest clones add up to 0.59% of the sample.

The CDR3 has 13 amino acids, counting the end cysteine and phenylalanine. No coding sequence is recorded. General study outcomes and caveats: Comparably high repertoire diversity was found in both naive subsets, whereas much lower repertoire diversity was found in memory CD8+ T cells. Because surface CD5, which has been linked to self-reactivity in mice, was comparable between naive subsets, TCR interaction strength was also inferred from TRB CDR3 physicochemical properties. CXCR3 expression partially decreased after cryopreservation, so most assays used freshly isolated PBMCs. TRB CDR3s from CXCR3-positive naive cells showed higher hydrophobicity (lower Kidera factor 4), lower energy, and higher strength and volume indices than CXCR3-negative naive cells. Similar TRBV-TRBJ usage was shown by naive CXCR3-negative and CXCR3-positive cells from the same donor, whereas distinct patterns were shown by memory cells.

The receptor was isolated from a human donor in good health. Some clones in this sample may be carry-over from other donors' samples. Rearrangement joined TRBV12-3 or TRBV12-4 to TRBJ2-1. The sequencing sample was made of naive CXCR3+ CD8+ T cells from blood. The cell subset or site label here, explained by the study, means: CD45RO-CCR7+CD27+CD95- naive CD8+ T cells expressing CXCR3 (TNR3+). The encoded CDR3 is CASSLYLTDEQFF.